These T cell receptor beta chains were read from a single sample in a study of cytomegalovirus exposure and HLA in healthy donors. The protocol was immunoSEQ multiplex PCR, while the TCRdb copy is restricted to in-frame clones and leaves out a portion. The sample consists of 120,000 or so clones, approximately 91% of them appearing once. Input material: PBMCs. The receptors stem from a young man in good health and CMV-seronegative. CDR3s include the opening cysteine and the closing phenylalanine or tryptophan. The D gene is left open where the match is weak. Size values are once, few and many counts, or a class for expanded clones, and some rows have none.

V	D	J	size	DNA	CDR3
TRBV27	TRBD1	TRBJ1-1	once	TGTGCCAGCAGCCGCGACAGGGCCCTTTTCTTT	CASSRDRALFF
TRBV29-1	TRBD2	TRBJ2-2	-	TGCAGCGCAAGACTAGCGGGAATTAACACCGGGGAGCTGTTTTTT	CSARLAGINTGELFF
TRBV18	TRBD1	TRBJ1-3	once	TGTGCCAGCTCGGCCGACAGGGCCAGTGGAAACACCATATATTTT	CASSADRASGNTIYF
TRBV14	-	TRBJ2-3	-	TGTGCCAGCAGCCAACTGCTAGTTAGACATACGCAGTATTTT	CASSQLLVRHTQYF
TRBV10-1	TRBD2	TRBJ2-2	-	TGCGCCAGCAGTGATTTAGCGGGGTTAGCCGGGGAGCTGTTTTTT	CASSDLAGLAGELFF
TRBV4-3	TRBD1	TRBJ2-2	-	TGCGCCAGCAGCGCCCGGGACAGGGAAACCGGGGAGCTGTTTTTT	CASSARDRETGELFF
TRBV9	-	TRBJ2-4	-	TGTGCCAGCAGCGGGGAGCTCAACATTCAGTACTTC	CASSGELNIQYF
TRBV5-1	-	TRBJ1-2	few	TGCGCCAGCAGGGCGGGTGATGGCTACACCTTC	CASRAGDGYTF
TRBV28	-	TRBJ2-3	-	TGTGCCAGCAGTCCAGGTCCTGCTGTCTTAGATACGCAGTATTTT	CASSPGPAVLDTQYF
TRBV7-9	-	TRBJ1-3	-	TGTGCCAGCAGCTTAGTTATGGACTCCATATATTTT	CASSLVMDSIYF
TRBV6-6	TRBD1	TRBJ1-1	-	TGTGCCAGCAGTTACGTCAGGGGGAACAAGGAGACTGAAGCTTTCTTT	CASSYVRGNKETEAFF
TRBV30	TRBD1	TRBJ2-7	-	TGTGCCTGCGGACAGGGGGACTACGAGCAGTACTTC	CACGQGDYEQYF
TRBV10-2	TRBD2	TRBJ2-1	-	TGCGCCAGCAGTGAGTTGCGGGAGGGCTACAATGAGCAGTTCTTC	CASSELREGYNEQFF
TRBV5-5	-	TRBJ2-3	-	TGTGCCAGCGGCCTAGCTACGGATACGCAGTATTTT	CASGLATDTQYF
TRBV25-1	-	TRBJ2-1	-	TGTGCCAGCAGCGCACCCGGGTCCTACAATGAGCAGTTCTTC	CASSAPGSYNEQFF
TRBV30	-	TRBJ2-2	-	TGTGCCTGGACCCTCAGCCGAGGGCCCACCGGGGAGCTGTTTTTT	CAWTLSRGPTGELFF
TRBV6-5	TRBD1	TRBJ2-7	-	TGTGCCAGCGAGGGGCCGGACAGGGGGAGCTACGAGCAGTACTTC	CASEGPDRGSYEQYF
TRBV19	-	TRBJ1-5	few	TGTGCCAGTGGCTTCAATCAGCCCCAGCATTTT	CASGFNQPQHF
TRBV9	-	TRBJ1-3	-	TGTGCCAGCAGCCCGGACATGCGATCAAACACCATATATTTT	CASSPDMRSNTIYF
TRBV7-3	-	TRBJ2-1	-	TGTGCCAGCAGCTTTAGCGCGACCTACAATGAGCAGTTCTTC	CASSFSATYNEQFF
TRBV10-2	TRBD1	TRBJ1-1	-	TGCGCCAGCAGTGACCCTAACCCATTTGGACAGGGGAGGGACACTGAAGCTTTCTTT	CASSDPNPFGQGRDTEAFF
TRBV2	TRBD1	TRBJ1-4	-	TGTGCCAGCAGTGGACAGGGACCTAATGAAAAACTGTTTTTT	CASSGQGPNEKLFF
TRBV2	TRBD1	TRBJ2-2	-	TGTGCCAGCAGGTGGACAGGGGAGGCCGGGGAGCTGTTTTTT	CASRWTGEAGELFF
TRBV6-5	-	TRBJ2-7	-	TGTGCCAGCAGTTACGACAGGAACTACGAGCAGTACTTC	CASSYDRNYEQYF
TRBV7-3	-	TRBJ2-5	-	TGTGCCAGCAGCTTAAGGCACAGGGACCAAGAGACCCAGTACTTC	CASSLRHRDQETQYF
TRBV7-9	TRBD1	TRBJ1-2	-	TGTGCCAGCAGCCCCGGGACAGAGGCTCACTATGGCTACACCTTC	CASSPGTEAHYGYTF
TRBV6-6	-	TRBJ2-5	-	TGTGCCAGCAGTAGGGGGACCCATCAGAGGGAGACCCAGTACTTC	CASSRGTHQRETQYF
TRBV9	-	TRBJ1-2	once	TGTGCCAGCAGCGGGAGTGGCTACACCTTC	CASSGSGYTF
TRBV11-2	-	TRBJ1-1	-	TGTGCCAGCAGCAAGACAGTGAACACTGAAGCTTTCTTT	CASSKTVNTEAFF
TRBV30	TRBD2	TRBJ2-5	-	TGTGCCTGGAGTGCTGGCGGGGGAAAGAAGACCCAGTACTTC	CAWSAGGGKKTQYF
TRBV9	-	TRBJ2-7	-	TGTGCCAGCAGCGTAGGGCACGGAGGCAGGTACGAGCAGTACTTC	CASSVGHGGRYEQYF
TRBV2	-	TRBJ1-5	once	TGTGCCAGCAGCTTAAGGGGGGGAGGCAATCAGCCCCAGCATTTT	CASSLRGGGNQPQHF
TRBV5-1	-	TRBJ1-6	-	TGCGCCAGCAGCGCCCGGGACACTAATTCACCCCTCCACTTT	CASSARDTNSPLHF
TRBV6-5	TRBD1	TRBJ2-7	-	TGTGCCAGCAAATACGGGACAGGCTACGAGCAGTACTTC	CASKYGTGYEQYF
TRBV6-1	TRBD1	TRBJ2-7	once	TGTGCCAGCAGTGGATCGTGGGGACAGACCAACTTC	CASSGSWGQTNF
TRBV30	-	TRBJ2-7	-	TGTGCCTGGAGCGCAAACGCTGCGTACGAGCAGTACTTC	CAWSANAAYEQYF
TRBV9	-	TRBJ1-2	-	TGTGCCAGCAGCGGAAACGCAGGAAGCTATGGCTACACCTTC	CASSGNAGSYGYTF
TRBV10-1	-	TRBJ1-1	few	TGCGCCAGCAGTGGACGGAGGGATACTGAAGCTTTCTTT	CASSGRRDTEAFF
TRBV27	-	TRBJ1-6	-	TGTGCCAGCTCAGGATCGGGAGGAAATTCACCCCTCCACTTT	CASSGSGGNSPLHF
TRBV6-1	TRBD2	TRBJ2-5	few	TGTGCCAGCAGAGCGGGAGAGGTGACCCAGTACTTC	CASRAGEVTQYF
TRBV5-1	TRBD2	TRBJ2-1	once	TGCGCCAGCAGGGCTAGCGGGACTGTAAATGAGCAGTTCTTC	CASRASGTVNEQFF
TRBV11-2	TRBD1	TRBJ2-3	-	TGTGCCAGCAGCCCTGGGACAGGAGTCACAGATACGCAGTATTTT	CASSPGTGVTDTQYF
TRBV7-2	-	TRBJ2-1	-	TGTGCCAGCAGCTTACCGGGGTTTTACAATGAGCAGTTCTTC	CASSLPGFYNEQFF
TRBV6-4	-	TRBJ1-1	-	TGTGCCAGCAGCCGATCAGGCTCGAACACTGAAGCTTTCTTT	CASSRSGSNTEAFF
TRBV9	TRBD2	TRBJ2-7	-	TGTGCCTCCGCTAGCGGTCCCTACGAGCAGTACTTC	CASASGPYEQYF
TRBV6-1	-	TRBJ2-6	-	TGTGCCAGCAGTGACTATGGGGCCAACGTCCTGACTTTC	CASSDYGANVLTF
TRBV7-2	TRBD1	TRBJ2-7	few	TGTGCCAGCAGCTTAGTGGGACAGGGCCTCGGGCAGTACTTC	CASSLVGQGLGQYF
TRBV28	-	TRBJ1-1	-	-	CASSLRLGRGHFGEAFF
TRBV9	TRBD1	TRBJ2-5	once	TGTGCCAGCAGCGGAGGACAGGACCAAGAGACCCAGTACTTC	CASSGGQDQETQYF
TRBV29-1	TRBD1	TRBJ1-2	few	TGCAGCGTGCCCTCGGACAGGGACTATGGCTACACCTTC	CSVPSDRDYGYTF